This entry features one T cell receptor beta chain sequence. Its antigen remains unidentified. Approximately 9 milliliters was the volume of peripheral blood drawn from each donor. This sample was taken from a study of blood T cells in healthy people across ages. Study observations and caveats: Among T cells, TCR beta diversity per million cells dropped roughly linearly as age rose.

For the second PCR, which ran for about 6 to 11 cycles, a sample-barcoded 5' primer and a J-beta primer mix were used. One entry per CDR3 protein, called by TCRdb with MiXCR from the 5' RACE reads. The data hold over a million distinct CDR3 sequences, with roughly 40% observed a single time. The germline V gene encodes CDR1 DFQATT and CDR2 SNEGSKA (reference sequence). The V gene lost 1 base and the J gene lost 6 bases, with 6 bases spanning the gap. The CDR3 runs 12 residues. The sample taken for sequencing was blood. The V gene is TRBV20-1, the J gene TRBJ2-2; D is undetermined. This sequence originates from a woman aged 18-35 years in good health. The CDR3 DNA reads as TGCAGTGCTAGAGGGCCTGCCGGGGAGCTGTTTTTT. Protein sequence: CSARGPAGELFF.